This entry is about one T cell receptor (beta chain). The CDR3 is 15 residues long. V dropped 6 bases and J dropped 4; count of bases not matched to a gene: 14. Germline-derived CDR1 and CDR2 are SQVTM and ANQGSEA. Only in-frame clones appear in the TCRdb table, and some are missing; sequencing was by immunoSEQ multiplex PCR. Among about 340,000 clones, more than 75% were seen once, and the ten largest hold nearly 6.5%. The data originate from a study of blood T cell repertoires in COVID-19. Across the whole study: COVID-19 samples from acute and convalescent phases originated in the United States, Italy and Spain. PBMCs, B-cell-depleted T cells, or T cells provided the cDNA or gDNA that made up the material.

This clonotype was sampled from a woman aged 45 to 65 with COVID-19, enrolled during active disease. Sequenced sample: peripheral blood. The chain links TRBV29-1 to TRBJ2-7, with 8 bases that match TRBD1. CDR3 nucleotides: TGCAGCGTCGGGAACAACCGGGACAGGTATTACGAGCAGTACTTC. This codes for CSVGNNRDRYYEQYF.